The present T cell receptor beta chain was sequenced within a study of T cells in Graves' hyperthyroidism and ophthalmopathy. TCR beta CDR3 regions were amplified from RNA transcripts. The HTBI set primed first-round TCR CDR3 RT-PCR. TCRdb reprocessed the multiplex PCR reads with MiXCR, giving one entry per CDR3 protein. The data hold over 650,000 distinct CDR3 sequences, with just under 45% observed a single time. CDR3 length: 12 residues. V was clipped by 8 bases and J by 6 bases, with 13 bases between them. Germline lookup yields CDR1 MRHNA and CDR2 SNTAGT. Used for diagnoses were clinical symptoms, serum thyroxine and TRAb, thyroid ultrasound and orbital computed tomography.

This TCR came from an adult man with Graves' disease, either hyperthyroidism or ophthalmopathy (not recorded which). The specimen sequenced was peripheral blood or thyroid tissue (not recorded which). The chain links TRBV6-4 to TRBJ1-2; no firm D call. The CDR3 here is CASLGSGDGYTF. CDR3 in DNA: TGTGCCAGCCTAGGTTCCGGGGATGGCTACACCTTC.